This passage covers 10 T cell receptor beta chains from one sample sequenced in a study of CD8 T cells in Susac syndrome. cDNA came from roughly 0.53 to 1 ug RNA primed by random hexamers. TCRdb redid the calling of the immunoSEQ multiplex PCR reads with MiXCR, one entry per CDR3 protein. Here the sample spans some 160,000 distinct CDR3 sequences, 85% to 95% being singletons. Specimen: CD8+ T cells from PBMCs. The receptors derive from a human donor with multiple sclerosis.

This clonotype came up once. The chain carries TRBV29-1 and TRBJ2-7; 12 bases line up with TRBD2. The CDR3 is made up of 17 amino acids. V trimming: 4 bases; J trimming: 5 bases; junction bases outside the gene matches: 15. Germline V CDR1 and CDR2: SQVTM, ANQGSEA. The CDR3 coding sequence is TGCAGCGTTGCGGGGGTTCTAGCGGGAGGGCCCGGGCACGAGCAGTACTTC. It yields the protein CSVAGVLAGGPGHEQYF.

The gene calls are TRBV20-1 and TRBJ1-2, with unresolved D. V was pared by 1 base and J by 4 bases, with 10 bases between. Per germline, CDR1 DFQATT and CDR2 SNEGSKA (reference sequence). This CDR3 contains 13 residues. For the CDR3, the DNA is TGCAGTGCTAGAGGAGGATCCTCCTATGGCTACACCTTC. The encoded protein is CSARGGSSYGYTF.

This clonotype was detected only a few times. This chain connects TRBV12-3 or TRBV12-4 to TRBJ2-1; TRBD2 agrees at 10 bases. The CDR3 runs 16 residues. V lost 4 bases, J lost 0 bases, and 3 bases stayed unmatched. CDR3 bases: TGTGCCAGCAGTTCCCGGACTAGCGGCTCCTACAATGAGCAGTTCTTC. Residues: CASSSRTSGSYNEQFF.

The rearrangement uses TRBV6-5 and TRBJ2-1; TRBD1 aligns across 8 bases. Germline trimming cut 5 bases from V and 8 bases from J; bases unmatched to any gene: 5. The CDR3 runs 13 residues. Looked up from germline, CDR1 is MNHEY and CDR2 is SVGAGI. Here the CDR3 DNA reads TGTGCCAGCAGTCGACAGGGGTGGGATGAGCAGTTCTTC. Its translation: CASSRQGWDEQFF.

This chain joins TRBV2 and TRBJ1-1; no definite D call. Per germline, CDR1 SNHLY and CDR2 FYNNEI. V was cut by 2 bases and J by 7 bases, with 14 bases left in between. There are 14 residues in the CDR3. The DNA of the CDR3 is TGTGCCAGCAGTGAAAGAGCTTATTGGGATGAAGCTTTCTTT. Translating it yields CASSERAYWDEAFF.

V usage is TRBV29-1 and J usage is TRBJ2-1; 9 positions match TRBD1. V lost 1 base to trimming and J lost 1 base; unmatched junction nucleotides: 5. CDR1 SQVTM and CDR2 ANQGSEA come from the germline V gene. This CDR3 spans 16 amino acids. CDR3 residues: CSVEARDRASYNEQFF. CDR3 coding DNA: TGCAGCGTTGAAGCTAGGGACAGGGCATCCTACAATGAGCAGTTCTTC.

The chain is built from TRBV7-9 and TRBJ1-5; possible D gene TRBD1, 5 bases. The V gene's germline CDR1 is SEHNR and CDR2 FQNEAQ (reference sequence). The CDR3 spans 14 residues. Deletions cut 3 bases from V and 6 bases from J, with 12 bases between. CDR3 sequence reads: CASSFPGDGQPQHF. The DNA for the CDR3 is TGTGCCAGCAGCTTTCCGGGGGATGGTCAGCCCCAGCATTTT.

This chain uses TRBV6-5 with TRBJ1-6; D may be TRBD1 (5 bases). Trimming took 6 bases from V and 7 from J, leaving 13 bases between them. CDR3 size: 14 residues. CDR1 is MNHEY and CDR2 is SVGAGI in the germline V gene. The CDR3, as DNA: TGTGCCAGCAGAGGGGCGTTGGGAAATTCACCCCTCCACTTT. Residues: CASRGALGNSPLHF.

This clonotype showed up just once. The chain has TRBV4-1 and TRBJ2-7, with 7 nucleotides matching TRBD2. Germline-derived CDR1 and CDR2 are MGHRA and YSYEKL. Losses at the gene ends were 1 base for V and 5 bases for J; bases not matched to a gene: 8. This CDR3 is 15 amino acids long. The CDR3 loop is CASSQVPERGNEQYF. For the CDR3, the DNA is TGCGCCAGCAGCCAAGTTCCTGAGCGGGGCAACGAGCAGTACTTC.

This chain uses TRBV25-1 with TRBJ1-6; D remains unclear. Germline-derived CDR1 and CDR2 are MGHDK and SYGVNS. This CDR3 contains 15 residues. V was trimmed by 4 bases and J by 7 bases, leaving 14 bases between them. CDR3 in amino acids: CASSGHSHPNSPLHF. The CDR3 nucleotides are TGTGCCAGCAGTGGCCATAGTCATCCCAATTCACCCCTCCACTTT.